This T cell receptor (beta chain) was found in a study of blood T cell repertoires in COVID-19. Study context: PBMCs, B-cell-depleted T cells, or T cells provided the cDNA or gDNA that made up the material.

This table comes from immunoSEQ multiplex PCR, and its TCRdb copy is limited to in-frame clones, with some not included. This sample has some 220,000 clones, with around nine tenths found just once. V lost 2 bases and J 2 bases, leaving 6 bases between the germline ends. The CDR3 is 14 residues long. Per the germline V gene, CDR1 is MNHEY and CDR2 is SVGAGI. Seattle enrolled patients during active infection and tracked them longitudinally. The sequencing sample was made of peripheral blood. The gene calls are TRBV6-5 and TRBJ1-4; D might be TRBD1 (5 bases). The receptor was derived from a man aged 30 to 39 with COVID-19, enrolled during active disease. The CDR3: CASSYRGTNEKLFF. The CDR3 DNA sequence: TGTGCCAGCAGTTACCGGGGGACTAATGAAAAACTGTTTTTT.